The present TCR beta chain was sequenced within a study of blood T cell repertoires in COVID-19. Overall study: Sites in the United States, Italy and Spain provided acute and convalescent COVID-19 samples.

Germline V gene lookup returns CDR1 SGDLS and CDR2 YYNGEE. CDR3 length equals 14 residues. Trimming removed 4 bases at V and 2 bases at J, with 12 bases between. Study processing details: Reference gene primer amplification yielded estimated nucleated cell counts. Generated by immunoSEQ multiplex PCR, the TCRdb table keeps only in-frame clones and is missing some. The V and J calls and the clone size are those of that table, but D and trimming were determined from the DNA. The table has roughly 46,000 clones, around 80% seen once. The material sequenced was peripheral blood. The receptor's source is a man in his sixties with acute or convalescent COVID-19. The rearrangement links TRBV9 to TRBJ1-1, with D possibly TRBD1 on 6 matching bases. The CDR3 is CASSPSQGNTEAFF. The CDR3 nucleotides read TGTGCCAGCAGCCCATCACAGGGAAACACTGAAGCTTTCTTT.